This is a list of T cell receptor beta chains from one sample in a study of T cell clonotyping in hematopoietic cell transplantation. This table comes from immunoSEQ multiplex PCR, and its TCRdb copy is limited to in-frame clones, with some not included. The table shows 1,500 to 2,000 clones, with roughly 84% occurring only once. Sequences were derived from PBMCs, sampled 30 days after allogeneic stem cell transplant. All receptors derive from a young adult male patient who had an allogeneic stem cell transplant, so T cells may come from the graft donor. Some clones in this sample may be carry-over from other donors' samples. CDR3s include the opening cysteine and the closing phenylalanine or tryptophan. A D gene is named only where the DNA matches it firmly. Size tells how often a clone was seen (once, few, many) or the class of an expanded clone, and some rows leave it out.

cdr3_aa: CASSLVAGKNNEQFF; cdr3_nt: TGTGCCAGCAGCTTGGTAGCGGGCAAAAACAATGAGCAGTTCTTC; d_call: TRBD2; j_call: TRBJ2-1; v_call: TRBV5-4; clone_size: -
cdr3_aa: CASRPQQGWQFF; cdr3_nt: TGTGCCAGTAGACCCCAACAGGGGTGGCAGTTCTTC; d_call: TRBD1; j_call: TRBJ2-1; v_call: TRBV19; clone_size: once
cdr3_aa: CASSQGTGPGTGELFF; cdr3_nt: TGCGCCAGCAGCCAGGGGACAGGGCCGGGCACCGGGGAGCTGTTTTTT; d_call: TRBD1; j_call: TRBJ2-2; v_call: TRBV4-3; clone_size: once
cdr3_aa: CASSIRTGGANTEAFF; cdr3_nt: TGTGCCAGTAGTATACGCACAGGGGGCGCGAACACTGAAGCTTTCTTT; d_call: TRBD1; j_call: TRBJ1-1; v_call: TRBV19; clone_size: -
cdr3_aa: CAGGLNWDTQYF; cdr3_nt: TGTGCCGGGGGTCTGAATTGGGATACGCAGTATTTT; d_call: -; j_call: TRBJ2-3; v_call: TRBV2; clone_size: -
cdr3_aa: CASSLGEDTQYF; cdr3_nt: TGTGCCAGCAGCTTAGGGGAAGATACGCAGTATTTT; d_call: -; j_call: TRBJ2-3; v_call: TRBV5-6; clone_size: -
cdr3_aa: CASSYDRSSYNEQFF; cdr3_nt: TGTGCCAGCAGTTACGATAGGAGCTCCTACAATGAGCAGTTCTTC; d_call: -; j_call: TRBJ2-1; v_call: TRBV6-5; clone_size: few
cdr3_aa: CASSLFSGAYNEQFF; cdr3_nt: TGTGCCAGCAGCTTATTCTCCGGGGCCTACAATGAGCAGTTCTTC; d_call: -; j_call: TRBJ2-1; v_call: TRBV7-9; clone_size: -
cdr3_aa: CASSSSGRAQETQYF; cdr3_nt: TGCGCCAGCAGCTCTAGCGGGAGGGCCCAAGAGACCCAGTACTTC; d_call: TRBD2; j_call: TRBJ2-5; v_call: TRBV5-1; clone_size: -
cdr3_aa: CASSVEVWGAPYGYTF; cdr3_nt: TGCGCCAGCAGCGTCGAGGTTTGGGGGGCCCCTTATGGCTACACCTTC; d_call: -; j_call: TRBJ1-2; v_call: TRBV5-1; clone_size: -
cdr3_aa: CASGGTSGVTDTQYF; cdr3_nt: TGTGCCAGCGGCGGGACTAGCGGGGTCACAGATACGCAGTATTTT; d_call: TRBD2; j_call: TRBJ2-3; v_call: TRBV6-5; clone_size: -
cdr3_aa: CAISEKRGAMNTEAFF; cdr3_nt: TGTGCCATCAGTGAGAAGAGGGGGGCAATGAACACTGAAGCTTTCTTT; d_call: -; j_call: TRBJ1-1; v_call: TRBV10-3; clone_size: -
cdr3_aa: CASSSSSATGVSGNTIYF; cdr3_nt: TGTGCCAGCAGCTCCAGTTCTGCCACGGGAGTCTCTGGAAACACCATATATTTT; d_call: -; j_call: TRBJ1-3; v_call: TRBV5-6; clone_size: large
cdr3_aa: CASRPGGHGEAFF; cdr3_nt: TGTGCCAGCAGGCCGGGTGGTCATGGTGAAGCTTTCTTT; d_call: -; j_call: TRBJ1-1; v_call: TRBV7-9; clone_size: -
cdr3_aa: CASRPDSRVTGELFF; cdr3_nt: TGTGCCAGCCGCCCCGACAGCCGAGTGACCGGGGAGCTGTTTTTT; d_call: -; j_call: TRBJ2-2; v_call: TRBV7-2; clone_size: -
cdr3_aa: CASSQDRAGTGGGEQYF; cdr3_nt: TGTGCCAGCAGCCAAGATCGGGCTGGGACAGGGGGCGGCGAGCAGTACTTC; d_call: TRBD1; j_call: TRBJ2-7; v_call: TRBV14; clone_size: -
cdr3_aa: CASSLERMNTGELFF; cdr3_nt: TGTGCCAGCAGCTTGGAACGGATGAACACCGGGGAGCTGTTTTTT; d_call: -; j_call: TRBJ2-2; v_call: TRBV7-6; clone_size: -
cdr3_aa: CASSQDPRYEQYF; cdr3_nt: TGCGCCAGCAGCCAAGACCCCCGCTACGAGCAGTACTTC; d_call: -; j_call: TRBJ2-7; v_call: TRBV4-3; clone_size: -
cdr3_aa: CASSSSLDSANTGELFF; cdr3_nt: TGTGCCAGCAGTTCTTCCCTAGATTCGGCGAACACCGGGGAGCTGTTTTTT; d_call: -; j_call: TRBJ2-2; v_call: TRBV7-3; clone_size: -
cdr3_aa: CASSQDQGSFNIQYF; cdr3_nt: TGTGCCAGCAGCCAAGATCAAGGGTCTTTTAACATTCAGTACTTC; d_call: -; j_call: TRBJ2-4; v_call: TRBV4-2; clone_size: -
cdr3_aa: CASSPRAGAQNGYTF; cdr3_nt: TGCGCCAGCAGCCCCCGGGCGGGGGCGCAAAATGGCTACACCTTC; d_call: -; j_call: TRBJ1-2; v_call: TRBV4-1; clone_size: -
cdr3_aa: CASPPRTTYEQYF; cdr3_nt: TGTGCCAGTCCGCCCAGAACAACCTACGAGCAGTACTTC; d_call: -; j_call: TRBJ2-7; v_call: TRBV7-9; clone_size: -
cdr3_aa: CASSLKVGTGELFF; cdr3_nt: TGTGCCAGCAGCCTAAAGGTGGGAACCGGGGAGCTGTTTTTT; d_call: -; j_call: TRBJ2-2; v_call: TRBV2; clone_size: -
cdr3_aa: CASSTLGSGLKETQYF; cdr3_nt: TGTGCCAGCTCTACTTTGGGGTCGGGACTTAAAGAGACCCAGTACTTC; d_call: -; j_call: TRBJ2-5; v_call: TRBV6-6; clone_size: -
cdr3_aa: CASRVLHEKLFF; cdr3_nt: TGTGCCAGCAGAGTTTTGCATGAAAAACTGTTTTTT; d_call: -; j_call: TRBJ1-4; v_call: TRBV28; clone_size: -
cdr3_aa: CASSLTGTANTGELFF; cdr3_nt: TGTGCCAGCAGTTTAACCGGGACAGCGAACACCGGGGAGCTGTTTTTT; d_call: TRBD1; j_call: TRBJ2-2; v_call: TRBV6-5; clone_size: -